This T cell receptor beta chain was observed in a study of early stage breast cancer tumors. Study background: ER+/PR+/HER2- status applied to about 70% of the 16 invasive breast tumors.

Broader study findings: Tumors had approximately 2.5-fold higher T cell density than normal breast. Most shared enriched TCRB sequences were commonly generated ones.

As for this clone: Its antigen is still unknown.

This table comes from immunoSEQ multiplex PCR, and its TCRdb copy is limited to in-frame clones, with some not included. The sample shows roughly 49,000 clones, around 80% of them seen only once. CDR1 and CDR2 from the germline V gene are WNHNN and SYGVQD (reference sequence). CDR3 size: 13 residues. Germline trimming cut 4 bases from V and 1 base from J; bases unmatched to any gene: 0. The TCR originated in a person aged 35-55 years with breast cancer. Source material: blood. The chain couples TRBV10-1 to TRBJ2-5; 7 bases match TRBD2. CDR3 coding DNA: TGCGCCAGCAGTGGACTAGCCCAAGAGACCCAGTACTTC. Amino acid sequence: CASSGLAQETQYF.